These T cell receptor beta chains were read from a single sample in a study of T cell changes during pregnancy in multiple sclerosis. Libraries were prepared by immunoSEQ multiplex PCR; TCRdb keeps only in-frame clonotypes and omits some of them. Of 36,000 or so clones listed, 89% are singletons. This material consisted of CD8+ T cells from peripheral blood mononuclear cells, taken in the third trimester of pregnancy. The source is a female donor with multiple sclerosis, enrolled in a pregnancy study. The CDR3 runs from the conserved cysteine through the conserved F or W. Fields, in order: CDR3 protein, CDR3 DNA, clone size, CDR3 length, V gene, J gene, D gene. D genes are given only for firm matches. For some rows the clone size is stated as once, few or many, or as a class when expanded; others skip it.

CDR3 protein: CASSPLGAGAETQYF; CDR3 DNA: TGTGCCAGCAGCCCGTTAGGCGCGGGGGCTGAGACCCAGTACTTC; clone size: once; CDR3 length: 15; V gene: TRBV5-8; J gene: TRBJ2-5; D gene: -
CDR3 protein: CAISPTTGSLGDEQFF; CDR3 DNA: TGTGCCATCAGCCCGACAACAGGGTCCCTTGGCGATGAGCAGTTCTTC; clone size: -; CDR3 length: 16; V gene: TRBV10-3; J gene: TRBJ2-1; D gene: -
CDR3 protein: CASSTRQVGDYGYTF; CDR3 DNA: TGTGCCAGCAGCACGCGACAGGTTGGGGACTATGGCTACACCTTC; clone size: -; CDR3 length: 15; V gene: TRBV13; J gene: TRBJ1-2; D gene: -
CDR3 protein: CASSDGETDYGYTF; CDR3 DNA: TGCGCCAGCAGTGACGGGGAGACGGACTATGGCTACACCTTC; clone size: once; CDR3 length: 14; V gene: TRBV10-1; J gene: TRBJ1-2; D gene: -
CDR3 protein: CAWSVSGTFGAFF; CDR3 DNA: TGTGCCTGGAGTGTCTCAGGGACTTTTGGAGCTTTCTTT; clone size: -; CDR3 length: 13; V gene: TRBV30; J gene: TRBJ1-1; D gene: -
CDR3 protein: CASSVARTGEQFF; CDR3 DNA: TGTGCCAGCAGCGTAGCGCGGACAGGGGAGCAGTTCTTC; clone size: -; CDR3 length: 13; V gene: TRBV9; J gene: TRBJ2-1; D gene: TRBD1
CDR3 protein: CASSLGQGDSPLHF; CDR3 DNA: TGTGCCAGCAGCTTAGGACAGGGGGACTCACCCCTCCACTTT; clone size: -; CDR3 length: 14; V gene: TRBV7-9; J gene: TRBJ1-6; D gene: TRBD1
CDR3 protein: CASSDHQGNEQFF; CDR3 DNA: TGTGCCAGCAGTGACCACCAGGGGAATGAGCAGTTCTTC; clone size: -; CDR3 length: 13; V gene: TRBV6-4; J gene: TRBJ2-1; D gene: -
CDR3 protein: CASIPGLYSNQPQHF; CDR3 DNA: TGTGCCAGCATCCCGGGTCTCTATAGCAATCAGCCCCAGCATTTT; clone size: -; CDR3 length: 15; V gene: TRBV6-1; J gene: TRBJ1-5; D gene: -
CDR3 protein: CASSLVSRSGDQETQYF; CDR3 DNA: TGCGCCAGCAGCTTGGTTTCTCGGTCCGGGGACCAAGAGACCCAGTACTTC; clone size: -; CDR3 length: 17; V gene: TRBV5-1; J gene: TRBJ2-5; D gene: -
CDR3 protein: CATSRTRGGRDYNEQFF; CDR3 DNA: TGTGCCACCAGCCGAACGCGCGGGGGTCGGGACTACAATGAGCAGTTCTTC; clone size: -; CDR3 length: 17; V gene: TRBV15; J gene: TRBJ2-1; D gene: TRBD2
CDR3 protein: CASSFRTGREETQYF; CDR3 DNA: TGTGCCAGCAGCTTTAGGACGGGGAGGGAAGAGACCCAGTACTTC; clone size: once; CDR3 length: 15; V gene: TRBV7-9; J gene: TRBJ2-5; D gene: TRBD2
CDR3 protein: CASSESGQGDTEAFF; CDR3 DNA: TGCGCCAGCAGTGAGTCTGGACAGGGAGACACTGAAGCTTTCTTT; clone size: -; CDR3 length: 15; V gene: TRBV10-2; J gene: TRBJ1-1; D gene: TRBD1
CDR3 protein: CASSFRKRQNTEAFF; CDR3 DNA: TGTGCCAGCAGCTTCCGGAAGAGACAGAACACTGAAGCTTTCTTT; clone size: -; CDR3 length: 15; V gene: TRBV11-3; J gene: TRBJ1-1; D gene: -
CDR3 protein: CASSYTGNEQFF; CDR3 DNA: TGTGCCAGCAGCTATACCGGGAATGAGCAGTTCTTC; clone size: -; CDR3 length: 12; V gene: TRBV27; J gene: TRBJ2-1; D gene: -
CDR3 protein: CASSLSAQETQYF; CDR3 DNA: TGTGCCAGCAGTTTAAGCGCCCAAGAGACCCAGTACTTC; clone size: -; CDR3 length: 13; V gene: TRBV27; J gene: TRBJ2-5; D gene: -
CDR3 protein: CAINTGVQETQYF; CDR3 DNA: TGTGCCATCAATACAGGTGTTCAAGAGACCCAGTACTTC; clone size: -; CDR3 length: 13; V gene: TRBV10-3; J gene: TRBJ2-5; D gene: -
CDR3 protein: CASSSSLTPGGYGYTF; CDR3 DNA: TGTGCCAGCAGCTCTTCCCTCACCCCAGGGGGCTATGGCTACACCTTC; clone size: -; CDR3 length: 16; V gene: TRBV11-1; J gene: TRBJ1-2; D gene: TRBD1
CDR3 protein: CASGLETDTAFF; CDR3 DNA: TGTGCTAGTGGTTTGGAGACAGACACAGCTTTCTTT; clone size: -; CDR3 length: 12; V gene: TRBV12-5; J gene: TRBJ1-1; D gene: -
CDR3 protein: CASRPDTWNTEAFF; CDR3 DNA: TGTGCCAGCAGGCCAGACACGTGGAACACTGAAGCTTTCTTT; clone size: -; CDR3 length: 14; V gene: TRBV7-9; J gene: TRBJ1-1; D gene: -
CDR3 protein: CASSLGLAGTQYF; CDR3 DNA: TGTGCCAGCAGCTTAGGACTAGCGGGGACCCAGTACTTC; clone size: -; CDR3 length: 13; V gene: TRBV5-6; J gene: TRBJ2-5; D gene: TRBD2
CDR3 protein: CASSQDWAAPNYGYTF; CDR3 DNA: TGCGCCAGCAGCCAAGATTGGGCAGCTCCCAACTATGGCTACACCTTC; clone size: -; CDR3 length: 16; V gene: TRBV4-1; J gene: TRBJ1-2; D gene: -
CDR3 protein: CASSLDPSSYNEQFF; CDR3 DNA: TGTGCCAGCAGCTTGGACCCGAGCTCCTACAATGAGCAGTTCTTC; clone size: -; CDR3 length: 15; V gene: TRBV5-6; J gene: TRBJ2-1; D gene: -
CDR3 protein: CASRQTAFNTEAFF; CDR3 DNA: TGTGCCAGCAGACAGACAGCCTTTAACACTGAAGCTTTCTTT; clone size: -; CDR3 length: 14; V gene: TRBV9; J gene: TRBJ1-1; D gene: -
CDR3 protein: CASSLGGTGSYNSPLHF; CDR3 DNA: TGTGCCAGCAGCTTAGGGGGGACAGGGTCTTATAATTCACCCCTCCACTTT; clone size: -; CDR3 length: 17; V gene: TRBV7-8; J gene: TRBJ1-6; D gene: TRBD1
CDR3 protein: CASSVTPLSTGGNSPLHF; CDR3 DNA: TGTGCCAGCAGCGTAACTCCACTTTCGACAGGGGGGAATTCACCCCTCCACTTT; clone size: few; CDR3 length: 18; V gene: TRBV9; J gene: TRBJ1-6; D gene: TRBD1
CDR3 protein: CASSPSGARGSFYNEQFF; CDR3 DNA: TGTGCCAGCTCACCATCCGGGGCCAGGGGATCCTTCTACAATGAGCAGTTCTTC; clone size: -; CDR3 length: 18; V gene: TRBV18; J gene: TRBJ2-1; D gene: -
CDR3 protein: CASSTGGLTGELFF; CDR3 DNA: TGTGCCAGCTCTACGGGGGGGCTCACCGGGGAGCTGTTTTTT; clone size: -; CDR3 length: 14; V gene: TRBV27; J gene: TRBJ2-2; D gene: TRBD2
CDR3 protein: CASSLAKRTGVSVSETQYF; CDR3 DNA: TGTGCCAGCAGCTTAGCGAAAAGGACAGGGGTCTCTGTTTCCGAGACCCAGTACTTC; clone size: once; CDR3 length: 19; V gene: TRBV7-9; J gene: TRBJ2-5; D gene: TRBD1